The T cell receptor beta chain described here comes from a study of identical twins. Trimming took 6 bases from V and 0 from J; bases not matched to a gene: 7. Germline CDR1 is MNHEY and CDR2 is SVGEGT. The CDR3 consists of 15 residues. This clonotype appeared many times. Through template switching, a universal primer site was introduced, and the cDNA contained unique molecular identifiers. Using its own MiXCR run on the 5' RACE reads, TCRdb lists one record per CDR3 protein. Of some 710,000 distinct CDR3 sequences in the sample, approximately 6% were seen once. The clonotype comes from a man aged 18 to 30 in good health. The chain links TRBV6-2 or TRBV6-3 to TRBJ2-7; the match to TRBD2 covers 8 bases. What was sequenced was naive T cells sorted from blood. For the CDR3, the DNA is TGTGCCAGCAGAGCGGGAGCCCTGATCTCCTACGAGCAGTACTTC. This gives the protein CASRAGALISYEQYF.